The rows below give T cell receptor beta chains drawn from one sample of a study of cytotoxic CD8 clonotypes in ibrutinib-treated CLL. The table came from immunoSEQ multiplex PCR; TCRdb's copy has only in-frame clones and leaves some out. Found here are about 24,000 clones, nearly 80% of them singletons; the top ten hold 7% to 9.5%. The source was PBMCs, collected before ibrutinib treatment. These receptors all come from a human donor with chronic lymphocytic leukemia. The CDR3 runs from the conserved cysteine through the conserved F or W. The D gene is left open where the match is weak. Not every row has a clone size; where given, it reads once, few, many or a size class.

j_gene,d_gene,abundance,v_gene,len,CDR3nt,CDR3aa
TRBJ2-1,.,.,TRBV25-1,12,TGTGCCAGCAGGAGGCTAGTCAATGAGCAGTTCTTC,CASRRLVNEQFF
TRBJ2-2,.,.,TRBV25-1,16,TGTGCCAGCAGTGAATGGGGGGGCGATTTGGCCGGGGAGCTGTTTTTT,CASSEWGGDLAGELFF
TRBJ1-2,TRBD1,.,TRBV6-1,14,TGTGCCAGCACTGAGAGCTGGACAGGGTATGGCTACACCTTC,CASTESWTGYGYTF
TRBJ2-7,TRBD2,.,TRBV29-1,18,TGCAGCGTTCAACGCGAAGGGACTAGCGGGCCAGGATCCTACGAGCAGTACTTC,CSVQREGTSGPGSYEQYF
TRBJ2-5,.,.,TRBV21-1,12,TGTGCCAGCCATCAGATCCAAGAGACCCAGTACTTC,CASHQIQETQYF
TRBJ2-2,TRBD1,.,TRBV5-1,15,TGCGCCAGCAGCATCAAGACAGGGTCAGACGGGGAGCTGTTTTTT,CASSIKTGSDGELFF
TRBJ2-1,TRBD2,.,TRBV4-2,15,TGTGCCAGCAGCCAAGAGGGACTAGCGGGAGTTGAGCAGTTCTTC,CASSQEGLAGVEQFF
TRBJ2-3,TRBD1,.,TRBV25-1,15,TGTGCCAGCAGTGCACAGGGGGCTAGCACAGATACGCAGTATTTT,CASSAQGASTDTQYF
TRBJ2-1,.,.,TRBV6-1,12,TGTGCCAGCAGTGAGACTAGGGGTGAGCAGTTCTTC,CASSETRGEQFF
TRBJ2-1,.,.,TRBV18,12,TGTGCCAGCTCACCAGGGAGGAATGAGCAGTTCTTC,CASSPGRNEQFF
TRBJ1-2,TRBD1,.,TRBV4-1,15,TGCGCCAGCAGCCAAGAAACCCAGGGGGGATATGGCTACACCTTC,CASSQETQGGYGYTF
TRBJ2-2,.,.,TRBV5-6,16,TGTGCCAGCAGCAGCAGGCGGCCCGCGAACACCGGGGAGCTGTTTTTT,CASSSRRPANTGELFF
TRBJ2-3,.,.,TRBV5-1,15,TGCGCCAGCAGCTTACGCGGGATGGGCACAGATACGCAGTATTTT,CASSLRGMGTDTQYF
TRBJ2-7,TRBD2,.,TRBV28,17,TGTGCCAGCAGAACCGGGGGATTAGCGGGTATTTTCTACGAGCAGTACTTC,CASRTGGLAGIFYEQYF
TRBJ2-1,TRBD2,.,TRBV28,18,TGTGCCAGCAGTTTACTCCGACTAGCGGGTTCCAGAAACAATGAGCAGTTCTTC,CASSLLRLAGSRNNEQFF
TRBJ2-1,TRBD2,.,TRBV9,15,TGTGCCAGCAGCCCAAGGACTAGTGGGAACAATGAGCAGTTCTTC,CASSPRTSGNNEQFF
TRBJ2-1,.,.,TRBV7-2,15,TGTGCCAGCAGCTTAGCGGGAGACCCCTACAATGAGCAGTTCTTC,CASSLAGDPYNEQFF
TRBJ2-3,.,.,TRBV6-4,16,TGTGCCAGCAGTGACTTACTTCTTTCAGGGCCAGATACGCAGTATTTT,CASSDLLLSGPDTQYF
TRBJ1-5,.,.,TRBV19,16,TGTGCCAGTAGTATTAAATCCGGGATGAGCAATCAGCCCCAGCATTTT,CASSIKSGMSNQPQHF
TRBJ1-1,.,once,TRBV29-1,17,TGCAGCGTTTGTAAAGGCCTGAGGGTGACCATGAACACTGAAGCTTTCTTT,CSVCKGLRVTMNTEAFF